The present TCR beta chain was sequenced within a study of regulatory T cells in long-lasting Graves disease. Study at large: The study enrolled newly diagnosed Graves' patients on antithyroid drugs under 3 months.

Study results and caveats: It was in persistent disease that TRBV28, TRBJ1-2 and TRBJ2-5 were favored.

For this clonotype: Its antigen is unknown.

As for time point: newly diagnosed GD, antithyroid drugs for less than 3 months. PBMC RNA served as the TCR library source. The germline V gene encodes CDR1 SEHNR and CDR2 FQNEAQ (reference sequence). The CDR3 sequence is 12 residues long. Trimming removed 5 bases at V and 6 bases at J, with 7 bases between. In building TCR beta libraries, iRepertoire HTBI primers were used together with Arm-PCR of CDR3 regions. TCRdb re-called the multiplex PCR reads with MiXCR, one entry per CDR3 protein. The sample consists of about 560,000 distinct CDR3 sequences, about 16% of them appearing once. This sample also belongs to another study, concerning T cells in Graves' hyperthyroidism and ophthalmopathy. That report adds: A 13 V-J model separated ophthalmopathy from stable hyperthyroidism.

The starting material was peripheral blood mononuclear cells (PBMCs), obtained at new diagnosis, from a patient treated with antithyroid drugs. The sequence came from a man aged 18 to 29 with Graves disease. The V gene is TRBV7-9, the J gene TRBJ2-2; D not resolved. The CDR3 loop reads CASSPLSGELFF. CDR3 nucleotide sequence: TGTGCCAGCAGCCCTCTGTCCGGGGAGCTGTTTTTT.